These 12 T cell receptor beta chains came from one sample sequenced in a study of control samples from healthy donors and cancer patients. Method: immunoSEQ multiplex PCR; TCRdb's copy keeps in-frame clones and lacks some. The table records about 150,000 clones, roughly 94% of them present only once. The source material was blood. These receptors were collected from a man aged 40-49 years in good health.

The chain employs TRBV5-4 and TRBJ2-7; 8 bases agree with TRBD2. V lost 4 bases and J lost 5; bases outside the gene matches: 5. Per the germline V gene, CDR1 is SGHNT and CDR2 is YYREEE (reference sequence). The CDR3 sequence is 13 residues long. This chain's CDR3 is CASSPGGLDEQYF. CDR3 coding DNA: TGTGCCAGCAGCCCGGGGGGGCTGGACGAGCAGTACTTC.

Turning to this clone: The same CDR3 can be traced to other DNA sequences in this sample. This chain uses TRBV30 with TRBJ1-1; the D gene is possibly TRBD1 (6 bases). V lost 3 bases and J lost 3, with 11 bases in between. The CDR3 has 13 amino acids. Germline-derived CDR1 and CDR2 are GTSNPN and SVGIG (reference sequence). The CDR3 bases are TGTGCCTGGAGCCCCACAGGGTACACTGAAGCTTTCTTT. Protein product: CAWSPTGYTEAFF.

This clone appeared a single time. The chain carries TRBV5-1 and TRBJ2-3; 7 nucleotides align to TRBD1. Germline CDR1 reads SGHRS; CDR2 reads YFSETQ. The V segment lost 4 bases and the J segment 1 base; nucleotides outside the gene matches: 12. The CDR3 contains 17 residues. This chain's CDR3 is CASSIRQGNVGTDTQYF. The CDR3 coding sequence is TGCGCCAGCAGCATACGACAGGGCAATGTAGGCACAGATACGCAGTATTTT.

V is TRBV30 and J is TRBJ2-7; a possible D gene is TRBD2 (6 bases). Germline values: CDR1 GTSNPN, CDR2 SVGIG (reference sequence). The CDR3 length is 14 residues. V gave up 6 bases and J gave up 0 bases, with 15 bases separating them. CDR3 amino acids: CACPKGGNSYEQYF. CDR3 DNA: TGTGCCTGCCCAAAGGGCGGGAACTCCTACGAGCAGTACTTC.

The chain uses TRBV19 and TRBJ2-7; D is possibly TRBD1 or TRBD2 (5 bases each). CDR1 LNHDA and CDR2 SQIVND come from the germline V gene (reference sequence). The CDR3 contains 15 residues. Trimming took off 2 bases at V and 0 bases at J, with 11 bases between the two ends. CDR3 sequence (DNA): TGTGCCAGTAGTATAAGTGGGGGACCCTCCTACGAGCAGTACTTC. It is translated as CASSISGGPSYEQYF.

This chain connects TRBV28 to TRBJ1-2, with a possible D match to TRBD1 (5 bases). Trimming took 11 bases from V and 0 from J, leaving 16 bases between them. Germline V gene sequence: CDR1 MDHEN, CDR2 SYDVKM. This CDR3 has 14 amino acids. The CDR3 loop is CAGRGTRSNYGYTF. DNA of the CDR3: TGTGCCGGGAGAGGGACCAGATCTAACTATGGCTACACCTTC.

The genes are TRBV7-9 and TRBJ2-1; D is tentatively TRBD1 or TRBD2 (5 bases each). The V and J ends lost 5 bases and 4 bases respectively, with 12 bases between them. Germline V gives CDR1 SEHNR, CDR2 FQNEAQ (reference sequence). This CDR3 is 14 amino acids long. The CDR3 reads CASSPGTDYNEQFF. CDR3 sequence (DNA): TGTGCCAGCAGCCCCGGGACGGATTACAATGAGCAGTTCTTC. The variable domain in full, completed from reference TRBV7-9 and TRBJ2-1, reads DTGVSQNPRHKITKRGQNVTFRCDPISEHNRLYWYRQTLGQGPEFLTYFQNEAQLEKSRLLSDRFSAERPKGSFSTLEIQRTEQGDSAMYLCASSPGTDYNEQFFGPGTRLTVL.

The chain recombines TRBV18 with TRBJ1-4; D not resolved. The CDR3 runs to 12 residues. With 3 bases removed from V and 13 bases from J, the gap between germline ends came to 12 bases. CDR1 and CDR2 from the germline V gene are KGHSH and LQKENI. Written as DNA, the CDR3 is TGTGCCAGCTCACCTGGGCAGTCTGGACTGTTTTTT. Amino acids: CASSPGQSGLFF.

In DNA form, the CDR3 reads TGTGCCATCAGGGCGACCGGGGGGGACGAGCAGTACTTC. Its translation: CAIRATGGDEQYF. The chain combines TRBV10-3 with TRBJ2-7; 8 bases are a match to TRBD2. Germline CDR1 and CDR2: ENHRY and SYGVKD. J was trimmed by 5 bases and V by 6 bases; bases with no gene match: 6. CDR3 length: 13 residues.

V is TRBV27 and J is TRBJ2-5; D tentatively reads TRBD1 or TRBD2 (5 bases each). V was cut by 1 base and J by 4 bases, with 16 bases left in between. The CDR3 consists of 16 residues. In germline, CDR1 is MNHEY, CDR2 SMNVEV (reference sequence). The CDR3 protein is CASSLWGPTGVETQYF. DNA of the CDR3: TGTGCCAGCAGTTTATGGGGACCCACCGGTGTAGAGACCCAGTACTTC.

The chain carries TRBV27 and TRBJ2-1, with D perhaps matching TRBD2 (7 bases). The CDR3 is 16 residues long. V dropped 6 bases and J dropped 2 bases, with 17 bases sitting between them. Germline assignment: CDR1 MNHEY and CDR2 SMNVEV (reference sequence). The CDR3 spells CASSQPAGAAYNEQFF. In DNA form, the CDR3 reads TGTGCCAGCAGCCAACCTGCGGGGGCCGCCTACAATGAGCAGTTCTTC.

The V gene is TRBV5-1, the J gene TRBJ2-1; 10 bases map to TRBD1. Germline V CDR1 and CDR2: SGHRS, YFSETQ. This CDR3 is 15 amino acids long. V shed 0 bases, J shed 4 bases, and the junction held 1 base outside the gene matches. The CDR3 nucleotides read TGCGCCAGCAGCTTGGGACAGGGGGCATACAATGAGCAGTTCTTC. Amino acids: CASSLGQGAYNEQFF.